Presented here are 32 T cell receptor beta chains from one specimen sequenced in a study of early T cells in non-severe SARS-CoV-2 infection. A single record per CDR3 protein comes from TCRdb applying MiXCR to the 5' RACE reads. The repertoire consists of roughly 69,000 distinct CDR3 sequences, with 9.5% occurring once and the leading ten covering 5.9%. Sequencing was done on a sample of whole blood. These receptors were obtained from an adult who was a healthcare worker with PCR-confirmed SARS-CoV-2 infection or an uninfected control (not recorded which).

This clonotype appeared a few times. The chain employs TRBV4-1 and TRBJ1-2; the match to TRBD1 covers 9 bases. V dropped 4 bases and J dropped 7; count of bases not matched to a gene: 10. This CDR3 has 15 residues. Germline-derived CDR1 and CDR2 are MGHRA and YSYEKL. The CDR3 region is CASSPLKGQGLGYTF. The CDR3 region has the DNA TGCGCCAGCAGCCCCCTAAAGGGACAGGGTCTTGGCTACACCTTC.

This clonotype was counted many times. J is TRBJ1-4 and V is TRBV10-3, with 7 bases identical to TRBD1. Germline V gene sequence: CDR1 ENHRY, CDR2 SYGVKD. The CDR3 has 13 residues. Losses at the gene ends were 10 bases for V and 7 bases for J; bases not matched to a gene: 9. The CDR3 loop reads CATRDSLGEKLFF. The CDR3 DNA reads TGTGCCACCCGGGACAGTCTAGGTGAAAAACTGTTTTTT.

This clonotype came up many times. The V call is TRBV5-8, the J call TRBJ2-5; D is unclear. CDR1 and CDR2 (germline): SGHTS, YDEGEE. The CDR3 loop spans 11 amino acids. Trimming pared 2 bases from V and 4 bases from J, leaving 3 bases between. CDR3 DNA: TGTGCCAGCAGCTTAATAGAGACCCAGTACTTC. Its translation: CASSLIETQYF. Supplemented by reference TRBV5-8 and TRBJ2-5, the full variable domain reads EAGVTQSPTHLIKTRGQQATLRCSPISGHTSVYWYQQALGLGLQFLLWYDEGEERNRGNFPPRFSGRQFPNYSSELNVNALELEDSALYLCASSLIETQYFGPGTRLLVL.

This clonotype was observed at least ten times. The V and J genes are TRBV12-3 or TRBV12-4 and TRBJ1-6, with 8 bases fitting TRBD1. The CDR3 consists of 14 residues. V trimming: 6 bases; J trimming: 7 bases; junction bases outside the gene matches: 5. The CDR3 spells CASRPDRVNSPLHF. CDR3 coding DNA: TGTGCCAGCAGGCCGGACAGGGTGAATTCACCCCTCCACTTT.

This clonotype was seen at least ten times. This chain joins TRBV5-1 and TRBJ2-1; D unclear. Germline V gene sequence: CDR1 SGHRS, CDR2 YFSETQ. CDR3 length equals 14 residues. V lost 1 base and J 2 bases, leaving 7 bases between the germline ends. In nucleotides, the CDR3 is TGCGCCAGCAGCTTGTTTGCGGCCTACAATGAGCAGTTCTTC. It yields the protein CASSLFAAYNEQFF. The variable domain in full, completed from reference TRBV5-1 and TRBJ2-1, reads KAGVTQTPRYLIKTRGQQVTLSCSPISGHRSVSWYQQTPGQGLQFLFEYFSETQRNKGNFPGRFSGRQFSNSRSEMNVSTLELGDSALYLCASSLFAAYNEQFFGPGTRLTVL.

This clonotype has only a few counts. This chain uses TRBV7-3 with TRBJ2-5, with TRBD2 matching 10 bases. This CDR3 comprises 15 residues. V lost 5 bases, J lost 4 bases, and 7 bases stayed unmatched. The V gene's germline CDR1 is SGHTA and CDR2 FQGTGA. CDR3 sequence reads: CASSLLAGVTETQYF. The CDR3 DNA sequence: TGTGCCAGCAGCCTGCTAGCGGGAGTAACAGAGACCCAGTACTTC.

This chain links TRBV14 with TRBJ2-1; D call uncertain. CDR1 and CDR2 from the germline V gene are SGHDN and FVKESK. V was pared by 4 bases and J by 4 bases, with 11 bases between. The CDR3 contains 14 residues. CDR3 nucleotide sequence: TGTGCCAGCAGCCGATCATCCGGATACAATGAGCAGTTCTTC. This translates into CASSRSSGYNEQFF.

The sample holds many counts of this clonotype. CDR3 bases: TGTGCCAGCAGCTTAAGGGGCGGAACCAGCTCCTACAATGAGCAGTTCTTC. Translating it yields CASSLRGGTSSYNEQFF. The V gene is TRBV11-2, the J gene TRBJ2-1; D may be TRBD1 (5 bases). The CDR3 length is 17 residues. The V end was cut by 2 bases, the J end by 0 bases, with 14 bases between. The germline gives CDR1 SGHAT, CDR2 FQNNGV.

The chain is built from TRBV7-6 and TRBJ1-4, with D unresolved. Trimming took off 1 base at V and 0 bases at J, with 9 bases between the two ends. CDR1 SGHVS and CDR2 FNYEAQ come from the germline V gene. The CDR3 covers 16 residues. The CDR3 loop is CASSLGDFATNEKLFF. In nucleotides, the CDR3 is TGTGCCAGCAGCTTAGGGGATTTCGCAACTAATGAAAAACTGTTTTTT.

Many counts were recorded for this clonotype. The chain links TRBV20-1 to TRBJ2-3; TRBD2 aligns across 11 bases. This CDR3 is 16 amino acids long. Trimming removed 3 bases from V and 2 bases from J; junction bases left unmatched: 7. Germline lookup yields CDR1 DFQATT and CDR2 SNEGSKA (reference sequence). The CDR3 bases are TGCAGTGCTAGGGGTTTGACTAGCGGGATCACAGATACGCAGTATTTT. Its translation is CSARGLTSGITDTQYF.

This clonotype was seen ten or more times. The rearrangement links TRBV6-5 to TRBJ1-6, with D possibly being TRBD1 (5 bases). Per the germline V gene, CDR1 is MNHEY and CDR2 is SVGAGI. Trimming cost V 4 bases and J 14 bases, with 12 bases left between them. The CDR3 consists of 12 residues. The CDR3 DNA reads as TGTGCCAGCAGTTCCGACAGAGGCGCCCTCCACTTT. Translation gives CASSSDRGALHF.

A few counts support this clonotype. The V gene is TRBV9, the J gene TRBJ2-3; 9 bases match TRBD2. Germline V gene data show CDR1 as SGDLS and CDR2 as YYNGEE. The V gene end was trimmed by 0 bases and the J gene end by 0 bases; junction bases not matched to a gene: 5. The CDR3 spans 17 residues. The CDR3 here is CASSVGTSGYSTDTQYF. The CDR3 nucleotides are TGTGCCAGCAGCGTAGGAACTAGCGGGTATAGCACAGATACGCAGTATTTT.

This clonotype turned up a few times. This chain's CDR3 is CATSDLHGYNEQFF. CDR3 bases: TGTGCCACCAGTGATTTGCACGGCTACAATGAGCAGTTCTTC. The V gene is TRBV24-1, the J gene TRBJ2-1; D is unresolved. The CDR3 length is 14 residues. CDR1 KGHDR and CDR2 SFDVKD come from the germline V gene. Trimming stripped 0 bases from V and 3 bases from J, with 5 bases between.

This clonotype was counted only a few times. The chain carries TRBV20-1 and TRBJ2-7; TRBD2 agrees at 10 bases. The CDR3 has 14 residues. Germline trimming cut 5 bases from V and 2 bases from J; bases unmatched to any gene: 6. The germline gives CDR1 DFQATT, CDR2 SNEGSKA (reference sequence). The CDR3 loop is CSAELAGKTYEQYF. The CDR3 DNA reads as TGCAGTGCTGAACTAGCGGGGAAGACCTACGAGCAGTACTTC.

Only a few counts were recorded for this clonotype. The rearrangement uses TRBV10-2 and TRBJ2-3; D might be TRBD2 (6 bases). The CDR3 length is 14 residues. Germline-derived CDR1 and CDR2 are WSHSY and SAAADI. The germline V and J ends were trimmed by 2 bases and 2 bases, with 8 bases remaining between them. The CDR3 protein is CASSEGRLTDTQYF. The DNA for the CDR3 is TGCGCCAGCAGTGAGGGGAGGCTCACAGATACGCAGTATTTT.

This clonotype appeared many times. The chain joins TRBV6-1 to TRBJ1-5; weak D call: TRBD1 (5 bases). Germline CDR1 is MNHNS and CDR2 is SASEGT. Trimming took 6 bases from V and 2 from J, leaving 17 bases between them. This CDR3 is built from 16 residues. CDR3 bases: TGTGCCAGCAGCTCTCTTCGGGGGACGGGCAATCAGCCCCAGCATTTT. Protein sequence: CASSSLRGTGNQPQHF.

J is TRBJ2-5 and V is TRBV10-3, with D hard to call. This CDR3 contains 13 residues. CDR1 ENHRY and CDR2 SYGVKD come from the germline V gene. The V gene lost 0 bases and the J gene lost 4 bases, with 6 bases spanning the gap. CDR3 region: CAISESLGETQYF. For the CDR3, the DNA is TGTGCCATCAGTGAGTCACTCGGAGAGACCCAGTACTTC.

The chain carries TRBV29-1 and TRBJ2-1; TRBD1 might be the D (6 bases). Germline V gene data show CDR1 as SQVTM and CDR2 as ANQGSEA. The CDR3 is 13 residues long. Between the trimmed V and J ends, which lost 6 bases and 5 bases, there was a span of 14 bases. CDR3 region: CSVSETGNNEQFF. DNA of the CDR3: TGCAGCGTGTCGGAGACAGGAAACAATGAGCAGTTCTTC.

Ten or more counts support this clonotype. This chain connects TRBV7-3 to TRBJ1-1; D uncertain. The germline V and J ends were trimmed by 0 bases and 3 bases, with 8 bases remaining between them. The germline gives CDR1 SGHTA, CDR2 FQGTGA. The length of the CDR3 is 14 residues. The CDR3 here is CASSLTDRYTEAFF. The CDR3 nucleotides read TGTGCCAGCAGCTTAACGGACCGGTACACTGAAGCTTTCTTT.

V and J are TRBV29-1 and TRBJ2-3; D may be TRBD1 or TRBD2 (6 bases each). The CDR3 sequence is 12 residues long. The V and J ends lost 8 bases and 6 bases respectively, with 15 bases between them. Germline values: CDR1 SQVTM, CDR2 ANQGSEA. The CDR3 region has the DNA TGCAGCACAACGGAAGGGGGGGATACGCAGTATTTT. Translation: CSTTEGGDTQYF.

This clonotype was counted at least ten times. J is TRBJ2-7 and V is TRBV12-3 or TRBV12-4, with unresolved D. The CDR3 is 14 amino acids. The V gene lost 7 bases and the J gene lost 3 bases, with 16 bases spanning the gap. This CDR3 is CASTGPDFSYEQYF. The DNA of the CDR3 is TGTGCCAGCACTGGACCCGACTTTAGCTACGAGCAGTACTTC.

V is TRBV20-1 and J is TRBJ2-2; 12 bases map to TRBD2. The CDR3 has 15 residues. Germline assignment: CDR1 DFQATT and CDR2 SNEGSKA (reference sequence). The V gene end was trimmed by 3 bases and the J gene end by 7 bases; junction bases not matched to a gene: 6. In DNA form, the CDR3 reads TGCAGTGCTAGGCTAGCGGGAGGGCCCGTCGGGGAGCTGTTTTTT. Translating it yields CSARLAGGPVGELFF.

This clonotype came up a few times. CDR3 bases: TGTGCCAGCAGTTTGACCTACTCGACAGGATCAGATACGCAGTATTTT. Encoded protein: CASSLTYSTGSDTQYF. The V call is TRBV28, the J call TRBJ2-3; D is possibly TRBD1 (6 bases). This CDR3 comprises 16 residues. Trimming stripped 3 bases from V and 4 bases from J, with 17 bases between. Germline CDR1 MDHEN, CDR2 SYDVKM. The complete variable domain, with remaining parts taken from reference TRBV28 and TRBJ2-3, reads DVKVTQSSRYLVKRTGEKVFLECVQDMDHENMFWYRQDPGLGLRLIYFSYDVKMKEKGDIPEGYSVSREKKERFSLILESASTNQTSMYLCASSLTYSTGSDTQYFGPGTRLTVL.

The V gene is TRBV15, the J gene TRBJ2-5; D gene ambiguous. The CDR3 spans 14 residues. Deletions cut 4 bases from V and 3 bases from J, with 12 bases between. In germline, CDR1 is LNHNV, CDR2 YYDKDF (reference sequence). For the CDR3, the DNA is TGTGCCACCAGCAACGCCAGTCCCAAAGAGACCCAGTACTTC. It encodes CATSNASPKETQYF.

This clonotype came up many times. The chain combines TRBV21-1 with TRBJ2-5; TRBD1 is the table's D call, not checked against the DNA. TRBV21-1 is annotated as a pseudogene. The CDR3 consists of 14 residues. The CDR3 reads CASSIRQGQETQYF. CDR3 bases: TGTGCCAGCAGCATACGACAGGGACAAGAGACCCAGTACTTC.

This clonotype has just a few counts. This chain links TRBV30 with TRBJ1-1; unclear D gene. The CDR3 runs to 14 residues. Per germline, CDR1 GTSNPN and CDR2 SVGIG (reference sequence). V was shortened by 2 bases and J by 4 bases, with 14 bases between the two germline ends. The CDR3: CAWSLSTRGTEAFF. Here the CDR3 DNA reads TGTGCCTGGAGTTTATCGACACGGGGCACTGAAGCTTTCTTT.

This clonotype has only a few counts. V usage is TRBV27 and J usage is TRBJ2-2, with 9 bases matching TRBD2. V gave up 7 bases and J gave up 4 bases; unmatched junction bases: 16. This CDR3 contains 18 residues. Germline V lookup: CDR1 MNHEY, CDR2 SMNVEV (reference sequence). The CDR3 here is CASTPKLSGRGVTGELFF. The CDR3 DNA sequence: TGTGCCAGCACCCCCAAACTTAGCGGGAGAGGGGTCACCGGGGAGCTGTTTTTT.

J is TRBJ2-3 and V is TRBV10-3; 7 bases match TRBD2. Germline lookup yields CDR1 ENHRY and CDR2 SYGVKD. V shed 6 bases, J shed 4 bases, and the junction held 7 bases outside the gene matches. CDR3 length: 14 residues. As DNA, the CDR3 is TGTGCCATCAGCCCCAGCGGGAACGCAGATACGCAGTATTTT. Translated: CAISPSGNADTQYF.

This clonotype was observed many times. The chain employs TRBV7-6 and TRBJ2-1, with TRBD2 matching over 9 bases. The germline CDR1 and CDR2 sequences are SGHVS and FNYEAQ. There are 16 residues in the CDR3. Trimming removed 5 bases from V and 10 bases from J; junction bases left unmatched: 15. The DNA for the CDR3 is TGTGCCAGCAGCCCTCCTTCAGCGGGAGGCCCGCCGGAGCAGTTCTTC. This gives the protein CASSPPSAGGPPEQFF.

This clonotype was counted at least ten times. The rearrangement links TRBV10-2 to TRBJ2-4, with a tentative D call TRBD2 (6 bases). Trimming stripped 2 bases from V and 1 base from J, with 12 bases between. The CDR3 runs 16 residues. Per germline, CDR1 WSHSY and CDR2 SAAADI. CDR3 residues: CASSEPREEAKNIQYF. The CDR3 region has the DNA TGCGCCAGCAGTGAGCCGCGGGAAGAGGCCAAAAACATTCAGTACTTC.

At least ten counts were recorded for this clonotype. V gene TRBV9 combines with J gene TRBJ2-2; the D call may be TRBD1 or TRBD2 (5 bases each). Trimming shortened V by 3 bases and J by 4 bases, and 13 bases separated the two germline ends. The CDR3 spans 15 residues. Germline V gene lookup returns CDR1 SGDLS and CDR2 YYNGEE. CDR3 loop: CASSDRDGRTGELFF. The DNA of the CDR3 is TGTGCCAGCAGCGACCGGGACGGACGCACCGGGGAGCTGTTTTTT.

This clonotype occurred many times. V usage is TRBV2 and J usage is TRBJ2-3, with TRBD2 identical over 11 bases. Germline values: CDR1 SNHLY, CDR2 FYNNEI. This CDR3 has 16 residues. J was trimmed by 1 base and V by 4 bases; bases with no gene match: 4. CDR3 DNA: TGTGCCAGCAGTGTCCCGACTAGCGGGGGCACAGATACGCAGTATTTT. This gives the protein CASSVPTSGGTDTQYF.